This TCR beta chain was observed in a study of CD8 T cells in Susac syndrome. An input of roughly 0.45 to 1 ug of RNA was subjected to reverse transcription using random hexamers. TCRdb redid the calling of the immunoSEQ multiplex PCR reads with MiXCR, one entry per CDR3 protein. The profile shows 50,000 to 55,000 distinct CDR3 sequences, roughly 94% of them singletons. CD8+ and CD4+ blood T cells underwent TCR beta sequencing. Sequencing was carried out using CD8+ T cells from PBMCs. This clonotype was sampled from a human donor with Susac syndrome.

CDR3 DNA: TGTGCCAGCAGTTATTGTGGGCCGGGACTACTACGTACCTGTGTCTCAGATACGCAGTATTTT. The encoded protein is CASSYCGPGLLRTCVSDTQYF. The chain carries TRBV6-5 and TRBJ2-3; 7 nucleotides match TRBD2. Looked up from germline, CDR1 is MNHEY and CDR2 is SVGAGI. V gave up 3 bases and J gave up 4 bases; unmatched junction bases: 25. The CDR3 is made up of 21 amino acids.